This T cell receptor beta chain was documented in a study of T cells in pancreatic ductal adenocarcinoma. Findings of the study overall: Comparisons of tumor and blood clonality may show falsely lower tumor diversity. Mean clonality was approximately 0.12 in tumors and about 0.079 in blood, not significantly different.

TCRdb's copy holds only in-frame clones and misses some; the assay was immunoSEQ multiplex PCR. This repertoire shows about 100,000 clones, more than 90% found once; its top ten account for 2.5% to 3.5%. A remark on this clone: Its antigen is not known.

Trimming took 5 bases from V and 1 from J; bases not matched to a gene: 4. There are 13 residues in the CDR3. Germline V gene sequence: CDR1 SQVTM, CDR2 ANQGSEA. Selected pancreatic ductal adenocarcinoma patients had undergone surgery without neoadjuvant therapy. The sample taken for sequencing was PBMCs. The receptor comes from a human donor with pancreatic ductal adenocarcinoma. The rearrangement joins TRBV29-1 to TRBJ1-1, with 7 bases matching TRBD1. The DNA of the CDR3 is TGCAGCGTTTTCCCAGGGGGGAACACTGAAGCTTTCTTT. Translation gives CSVFPGGNTEAFF. The complete variable domain, with remaining parts taken from reference TRBV29-1 and TRBJ1-1, reads SAVISQKPSRDICQRGTSLTIQCQVDSQVTMMFWYRQQPGQSLTLIATANQGSEATYESGFVIDKFPISRPNLTFSTLTVSNMSPEDSSIYLCSVFPGGNTEAFFGQGTRLTVV.